The 8 T cell receptor beta chains below were found in one sample sequenced in a study of lymphopenia after photon versus proton radiotherapy. Sequenced by immunoSEQ multiplex PCR; TCRdb stores in-frame clones only, minus some. The sample contains tens of thousands of clones, approximately 84% of which appear only once. The sequenced sample was peripheral blood, obtained from a patient treated with proton-based radiotherapy. The receptors shown here come from a man aged 60 to 75 with pancreatic cancer.

This rearrangement joins TRBV7-8 to TRBJ1-1; D is unclear. Germline V gene data show CDR1 as SGHVS and CDR2 as FQNEAQ. Trimming removed 1 base from V and 5 bases from J, with 20 bases in between. CDR3 length: 17 residues. CDR3 amino acids: CASSLGLGDIRRTEAFF. CDR3 nucleotides: TGTGCCAGCAGCTTAGGGTTAGGAGACATACGACGGACTGAAGCTTTCTTT.

The rearrangement links TRBV4-1 to TRBJ1-1; D is uncertain. This CDR3 is 13 amino acids long. Germline lookup yields CDR1 MGHRA and CDR2 YSYEKL. The V end lost 4 bases, the J end lost 6 bases, and 12 bases lay between the germline ends. The CDR3 region is CASSPSVVSEAFF. In DNA, the CDR3 is TGCGCCAGCAGCCCCAGTGTGGTATCTGAAGCTTTCTTT.

The rearrangement uses TRBV5-1 and TRBJ2-3, with TRBD2 matching over 12 bases. Per the germline V gene, CDR1 is SGHRS and CDR2 is YFSETQ. The CDR3 is 15 amino acids. V lost 5 bases, J lost 1 base, and 2 bases stayed unmatched. CDR3 amino acids: CASSRTSGGTDTQYF. CDR3 coding DNA: TGCGCCAGCAGTAGGACTAGCGGGGGCACAGATACGCAGTATTTT.

The chain has TRBV19 and TRBJ1-4; 9 bases are shared with TRBD1. Germline lookup yields CDR1 LNHDA and CDR2 SQIVND (reference sequence). This CDR3 has 17 residues. After removal of 2 bases from V and 2 bases from J, the junction contained 6 bases not matched to a gene. CDR3 in DNA: TGTGCCAGTAGTATAAACGACAGGGGGAGGACTAATGAAAAACTGTTTTTT. Translation gives CASSINDRGRTNEKLFF.

The chain uses TRBV28 and TRBJ2-7, with TRBD2 matching over 9 bases. With V trimmed by 7 bases and J by 2 bases, 3 bases remained unmatched. The germline V gene has CDR1 MDHEN and CDR2 SYDVKM. This CDR3 has 13 amino acids. In DNA form, the CDR3 reads TGTGCCAGCAACGGCGGGAGGGCCTACGAGCAGTACTTC. Protein sequence: CASNGGRAYEQYF. The complete variable domain, with remaining parts taken from reference TRBV28 and TRBJ2-7, reads DVKVTQSSRYLVKRTGEKVFLECVQDMDHENMFWYRQDPGLGLRLIYFSYDVKMKEKGDIPEGYSVSREKKERFSLILESASTNQTSMYLCASNGGRAYEQYFGPGTRLTVT.

The chain uses TRBV7-9 and TRBJ1-1; possibly TRBD1 for D (6 bases). From germline, CDR1 is SEHNR and CDR2 FQNEAQ (reference sequence). The V gene lost 0 bases and the J gene lost 5 bases, with 16 bases spanning the gap. The CDR3 extends over 16 amino acids. This CDR3 reads CASSLAGGGGRTEAFF. As DNA, the CDR3 is TGTGCCAGCAGCTTAGCAGGCGGGGGCGGCAGAACTGAAGCTTTCTTT.

This chain links TRBV28 with TRBJ2-3; D may be TRBD2 (5 bases). Trimming left V 6 bases short and J 3 bases short, with 16 bases between. The V gene's germline CDR1 is MDHEN and CDR2 SYDVKM. The CDR3 is made up of 15 amino acids. This CDR3 reads CASSSRGRVTDTQYF. Here the CDR3 DNA reads TGTGCCAGCAGCTCCCGGGGTAGGGTAACAGATACGCAGTATTTT.

V usage is TRBV15 and J usage is TRBJ1-3; TRBD1 is a possible D gene (5 bases). Trimming pared 0 bases from V and 0 bases from J, leaving 6 bases between. The germline V gene has CDR1 LNHNV and CDR2 YYDKDF (reference sequence). CDR3 size: 15 residues. The CDR3 nucleotides are TGTGCCACCAGCAGAGATGGGGGCTCTGGAAACACCATATATTTT. This gives the protein CATSRDGGSGNTIYF.